These 17 T cell receptor beta chains originate from one sample sequenced in a study of shared clonotypes between healthy human individuals. TCRdb's table, derived via immunoSEQ multiplex PCR, lists solely in-frame clones and lacks some. The sample contains 2 million to 2.5 million clones, over 85% of which appear only once. The sequencing input was naive CD4+ T cells from PBMCs. Subset defined: CD45RA+ positively selected. Receptors originate from a man in his late teens or twenties in good health. Some clones in this sample may be carry-over from other donors' samples.

This rearrangement joins TRBV5-4 to TRBJ2-2; no clear D. CDR1 is SGHNT and CDR2 is YYREEE in the germline V gene (reference sequence). The CDR3 is 14 residues long. V lost 3 bases to trimming and J lost 6 bases, with 12 bases between them. CDR3 loop: CASSSLYNAGELFF. The CDR3 bases are TGTGCCAGCAGCTCCCTTTACAATGCCGGGGAGCTGTTTTTT.

The V gene is TRBV7-6, the J gene TRBJ2-5, with D possibly matching TRBD1 (5 bases). V lost 1 base and J 3 bases, leaving 6 bases between the germline ends. This CDR3 has 13 residues. The germline V gene encodes CDR1 SGHVS and CDR2 FNYEAQ. The DNA for the CDR3 is TGTGCCAGCAGCTTAGTGACAGAAGAGACCCAGTACTTC. Translation: CASSLVTEETQYF.

The chain has TRBV9 and TRBJ2-7, with D perhaps TRBD1 (6 bases). The V end was cut by 7 bases, the J end by 4 bases, with 21 bases between. The germline V gene has CDR1 SGDLS and CDR2 YYNGEE. This CDR3 has 15 residues. The CDR3 region has the DNA TGTGCCAGCTCCCCGAGCAGCCAGGGGCGGTACGAGCAGTACTTC. It yields the protein CASSPSSQGRYEQYF.

The CDR3 nucleotides read TGTGCCAGCATCCCGAGAGGCGGGAGGACCTACGAGCAGTACTTC. Translation gives CASIPRGGRTYEQYF. V gene TRBV27 combines with J gene TRBJ2-7, with 8 bases that match TRBD2. The CDR3 sequence is 15 residues long. Per germline, CDR1 MNHEY and CDR2 SMNVEV (reference sequence). J gave up 2 bases and V 7 bases, and 10 bases lay outside the gene matches.

This chain links TRBV11-2 with TRBJ1-2; tentatively, D is TRBD1 (6 bases). The CDR3 length is 12 residues. V lost 4 bases and J lost 6, with 9 bases in between. CDR1 and CDR2 from the germline V gene are SGHAT and FQNNGV. CDR3 loop: CASSSSGDGYTF. The CDR3 DNA sequence: TGTGCCAGCAGCTCCTCAGGGGATGGCTACACCTTC. Using reference TRBV11-2 and TRBJ1-2 for the parts outside the CDR3, the full variable domain is EAGVAQSPRYKIIEKRQSVAFWCNPISGHATLYWYQQILGQGPKLLIQFQNNGVVDDSQLPKDRFSAERLKGVDSTLKIQPAKLEDSAVYLCASSSSGDGYTFGSGTRLTVV.

This chain connects TRBV7-9 to TRBJ1-2; maybe TRBD1 (5 bases). CDR1 is SEHNR, CDR2 FQNEAQ, per germline (reference sequence). The CDR3 runs 14 residues. Trimming took off 5 bases at V and 8 bases at J, with 18 bases between the two ends. The CDR3 loop reads CASSPTSGLRGYTF. The CDR3 region has the DNA TGTGCCAGCAGCCCCACATCAGGGTTGAGGGGCTACACCTTC.

This chain joins TRBV5-1 and TRBJ2-3, with TRBD2 matching over 8 bases. V trimming: 4 bases; J trimming: 2 bases; junction bases outside the gene matches: 9. CDR1 SGHRS and CDR2 YFSETQ come from the germline V gene. The CDR3 is 16 amino acids. The CDR3 nucleotides are TGCGCCAGCAGCCCACAGGGTAGCGGGATCACAGATACGCAGTATTTT. Protein product: CASSPQGSGITDTQYF.

The V gene is TRBV11-2, the J gene TRBJ2-4; perhaps D is TRBD1 or TRBD2 (5 bases each). Trimming left V 1 base short and J 8 bases short, with 15 bases between. Germline CDR1 and CDR2: SGHAT and FQNNGV. This CDR3 is built from 15 residues. The CDR3 loop is CASSLARRQGDIQYF. The CDR3 DNA follows: TGTGCCAGCAGCTTAGCCCGGAGGCAGGGCGACATTCAGTACTTC.

This clone was observed once. The rearrangement links TRBV28 to TRBJ1-4, with D perhaps matching TRBD1 (6 bases). V lost 3 bases to trimming and J lost 4 bases, with 12 bases between them. Germline lookup yields CDR1 MDHEN and CDR2 SYDVKM. The CDR3 length is 15 residues. CDR3 nucleotide sequence: TGTGCCAGCAGTTTTACAGGGCCCCTTAATGAAAAACTGTTTTTT. It yields the protein CASSFTGPLNEKLFF.

A remark on this clone: Different DNA sequences within this sample yield the same CDR3. The J gene is TRBJ2-5, the V gene TRBV15; D uncertain. The germline V gene encodes CDR1 LNHNV and CDR2 YYDKDF (reference sequence). V was cut by 1 base and J by 4 bases, with 4 bases left in between. The CDR3 consists of 12 residues. The CDR3: CATSRGRETQYF. The CDR3 coding sequence is TGTGCCACCAGCAGAGGGAGAGAGACCCAGTACTTC.

The chain recombines TRBV28 with TRBJ1-4; D may be TRBD1 (5 bases). The CDR3 is made up of 15 amino acids. The ends were cut back, 7 bases at V and 1 base at J, with 13 bases in the middle. CDR1 MDHEN and CDR2 SYDVKM come from the germline V gene. The CDR3 spells CASKWGTVTNEKLFF. The CDR3 region has the DNA TGTGCCAGCAAATGGGGCACGGTAACTAATGAAAAACTGTTTTTT.

CDR3 loop: CASSLGLAAAGGELFF. CDR3 coding DNA: TGTGCCAGCAGCTTAGGGCTAGCGGCGGCGGGCGGGGAGCTGTTTTTT. The rearrangement links TRBV7-2 to TRBJ2-2, with 7 nucleotides matching TRBD2. The CDR3 length is 16 residues. The junction had 9 bases not matched to a gene; V was cut back by 1 base and J by 7 bases. From germline, CDR1 is SGHTA and CDR2 FQGNSA.

This chain joins TRBV2 and TRBJ2-5, with a weak D call TRBD1 (8 bases). Germline V CDR1 and CDR2: SNHLY, FYNNEI. Trimming cost V 6 bases and J 3 bases, with 17 bases left between them. The CDR3 totals 15 residues. Written as DNA, the CDR3 is TGTGCCAGCAGGGCCATAACAGGGGGGGAAGAGACCCAGTACTTC. Amino acid sequence: CASRAITGGEETQYF.

This clone was seen a single time. This sequence joins TRBV6-1 and TRBJ2-2; D is undetermined. The germline gives CDR1 MNHNS, CDR2 SASEGT. V was trimmed by 7 bases and J by 4 bases, leaving 10 bases between them. This CDR3 is built from 13 residues. This CDR3 reads CASKPPGTGELFF. In nucleotides, the CDR3 is TGTGCCAGCAAGCCGCCGGGCACCGGGGAGCTGTTTTTT.

With regard to this clone: This same CDR3 is encoded by further DNA sequences in the sample. The V call is TRBV5-1, the J call TRBJ2-3; TRBD2 agrees at 12 bases. Germline CDR1 and CDR2: SGHRS and YFSETQ. With 1 base clipped from V and 2 bases from J, the junction kept 2 bases outside the gene matches. The CDR3 contains 16 residues. The CDR3 loop is CASSLLAGGPTDTQYF. The CDR3 coding sequence is TGCGCCAGCAGCTTGCTAGCGGGAGGGCCCACAGATACGCAGTATTTT.

The chain couples TRBV2 to TRBJ2-3; 7 bases fit TRBD2. Trimming took 6 bases from V and 0 from J; bases not matched to a gene: 3. CDR1 SNHLY and CDR2 FYNNEI come from the germline V gene. The CDR3 covers 14 residues. The CDR3 reads CASSPAGSTDTQYF. Written as DNA, the CDR3 is TGTGCCAGCAGCCCAGCGGGAAGCACAGATACGCAGTATTTT.

The chain is built from TRBV9 and TRBJ2-1; perhaps TRBD2 as D (6 bases). The CDR3 consists of 15 residues. Germline V CDR1 and CDR2: SGDLS, YYNGEE. The V and J ends lost 6 bases and 2 bases respectively, with 15 bases between them. CDR3 region: CASTPRGVPYNEQFF. The DNA for the CDR3 is TGTGCCAGCACCCCTCGCGGGGTCCCCTACAATGAGCAGTTCTTC.